These T cell receptor beta chains were read from a single sample in a study of T cells after yellow fever vaccination. TCRdb processed the 5' RACE reads anew with MiXCR; each CDR3 protein has one entry. Of approximately 550,000 distinct CDR3 sequences in the sample, approximately 13% were seen once. The source was PBMCs, collected on the day of the yellow fever booster vaccination. The receptors were gathered from a man aged 30 to 39 who received the YFV17D yellow fever vaccine. CDR3s leave out the opening cysteine and the closing phenylalanine or tryptophan.

J gene	V gene	CDR3 protein
TRBJ1-6	TRBV5-5	ASRRTDSRHNSPLH
TRBJ2-2	TRBV20-1	SAREGQLPGELF
TRBJ2-1	TRBV10-2	ASLAGGSSYNEQF
TRBJ1-1	TRBV29-1	SVGVQPNTEAF
TRBJ2-7	TRBV20-1	SARVPAGEQY
TRBJ2-1	TRBV20-1	SARDPLAGDSYNEQF
TRBJ1-2	TRBV4-2	ASSQDMEALYGYT
TRBJ2-1	TRBV20-1	SAAVAGRSYNEQF
TRBJ1-2	TRBV7-2	ASSSDNNYGYT
TRBJ2-5	TRBV15	ATSPTGPQETQY
TRBJ2-1	TRBV20-1	SARDLGEQF
TRBJ2-2	TRBV28	ASNSHRPPNTGELF
TRBJ1-6	TRBV7-9	ASSLIGGRGANSPLH
TRBJ1-2	TRBV4-3	ASSQDSSGGGYT
TRBJ2-5	TRBV2	ASSSGTGGKETQY
TRBJ1-2	TRBV5-1	ASSLGGNSAYGYT
TRBJ2-1	TRBV4-3	ASSQPGLAGGTSYNEQF
TRBJ2-2	TRBV5-1	ASSLREEGELF
TRBJ2-1	TRBV20-1	SARDDGTSSWDEQF
TRBJ1-5	TRBV6-1	ASSPLGRGNQPQH
TRBJ2-1	TRBV6-1	ASYVGASYNEQF
TRBJ2-3	TRBV20-1	SAVGLSTDTQY
TRBJ2-3	TRBV15	ATSRTPRAGSGDTQY
TRBJ2-3	TRBV7-2	ASSSRLAGGGHTQY
TRBJ2-7	TRBV20-1	SAGDRVGHEQY
TRBJ2-1	TRBV9	ASSAGGGYEQF
TRBJ2-7	TRBV10-3	AIGSGGRHHYEQY
TRBJ1-5	TRBV4-2	ASSSASGDQPQH
TRBJ2-4	TRBV30	AWSVLAGGAKNIQY
TRBJ2-2	TRBV30	AWSDDSGSGTGELF
TRBJ2-7	TRBV20-1	SATTAVGGYEQY